These T cell receptor beta chains were read from a single sample in a study of T cell clones after liver transplantation. Measured with immunoSEQ multiplex PCR; TCRdb has only the in-frame clones, and not every one. Altogether roughly 120,000 clones are present, just over 90% being singletons, with the ten largest covering 0.65% to 0.85%. This specimen was CD4+ T cells from blood, taken 12 months after liver transplant. Receptors originate from a human patient who received a liver transplant. Part of the T cell pool may stem from the graft donor. The CDR3 runs from the conserved cysteine through the conserved F or W. The order of the fields is V gene, clone size, D gene, J gene, CDR3 DNA, CDR3 protein. A D gene is named only where the DNA matches it firmly. Some rows have no size entry. The others give once, few or many, or a class for an expanded clone.

V: TRBV7-2
size: NA
D: TRBD2
J: TRBJ2-7
DNA: TGTGCCAGCAGCCAGCAACCGGGGGGTCCCTACGAGCAGTACTTC
CDR3: CASSQQPGGPYEQYF

V: TRBV7-6
size: NA
D: NA
J: TRBJ1-4
DNA: TGTGCCAGCAGCTTAGCGTCAGGGTTGGCTAATGAAAAACTGTTTTTT
CDR3: CASSLASGLANEKLFF

V: TRBV5-8
size: NA
D: TRBD1
J: TRBJ1-4
DNA: TGTGCCAGCAGTAGAGGACAGGGAGGGGAAAAACTGTTTTTT
CDR3: CASSRGQGGEKLFF

V: TRBV10-1
size: NA
D: TRBD2
J: TRBJ2-7
DNA: TGCGCCAGCAGTAGCAACCAGCGGGACCCCTACGAGCAGTACTTC
CDR3: CASSSNQRDPYEQYF

V: TRBV30
size: NA
D: TRBD1
J: TRBJ2-7
DNA: TGTGCCTGGAGATCTGCTCTGGGGACAGGGAAGTACGAGCAGTACTTC
CDR3: CAWRSALGTGKYEQYF

V: TRBV28
size: NA
D: NA
J: TRBJ2-2
DNA: TGTGCCAGCAGTTTAGGGGGCACCGGGGAGCTGTTTTTT
CDR3: CASSLGGTGELFF

V: TRBV6-6
size: NA
D: TRBD1
J: TRBJ1-1
DNA: TGTGCCAGCAGTGACAGGGGGGACACTGAAGCTTTCTTT
CDR3: CASSDRGDTEAFF

V: TRBV7-3
size: NA
D: TRBD2
J: TRBJ2-1
DNA: TGTGCCAGCAGCTTAACTCTTCTAGCGGGAGGTCTCCCCAGTGAGCAGTTCTTC
CDR3: CASSLTLLAGGLPSEQFF

V: TRBV10-3
size: NA
D: NA
J: TRBJ1-2
DNA: TGTGCCATCAACCAGGGCACAGGGAATGGCTACACCTTC
CDR3: CAINQGTGNGYTF

V: TRBV19
size: NA
D: NA
J: TRBJ2-7
DNA: TGTGCCAGTAGCCGGGACAACTCCTACGAGCAGTACTTC
CDR3: CASSRDNSYEQYF

V: TRBV5-1
size: NA
D: TRBD1
J: TRBJ2-7
DNA: TGCGCCAGCAGCCTGGGACAGGGTTCAGAGCAGTACTTC
CDR3: CASSLGQGSEQYF

V: TRBV30
size: once
D: NA
J: TRBJ1-4
DNA: TGTGCCTGGAGTCCCGGACCGGGTTGGAATGAAAAACTGTTTTTT
CDR3: CAWSPGPGWNEKLFF

V: TRBV27
size: once
D: NA
J: TRBJ2-7
DNA: TGTGCCAGCAGTAACGACTACGAGCAGTACTTC
CDR3: CASSNDYEQYF

V: TRBV21-1
size: NA
D: NA
J: TRBJ2-1
DNA: TGTGCCAGCAGCAACACTAGCGCCGGGGGGTCCTACAATGAGCAGTTCTTC
CDR3: CASSNTSAGGSYNEQFF

V: TRBV7-3
size: NA
D: NA
J: TRBJ2-2
DNA: TGTGCCAGCAGCTTAGTTGCGGGGACAGGGGAGCTGTTTTTT
CDR3: CASSLVAGTGELFF

V: TRBV9
size: NA
D: NA
J: TRBJ1-2
DNA: TGTGCCAGCAGCCCCCGGGACACCACCCGGGGCTATGGCTACACCTTC
CDR3: CASSPRDTTRGYGYTF

V: TRBV7-2
size: NA
D: NA
J: TRBJ1-1
DNA: TGTGCCAGCAGCTTAGCGAGGACTACTGAAGCTTTCTTT
CDR3: CASSLARTTEAFF

V: TRBV9
size: NA
D: TRBD2
J: TRBJ2-1
DNA: TGTGCCAGCAGCGTCCTAGCGGGGAGCTACAATGAGCAGTTCTTC
CDR3: CASSVLAGSYNEQFF

V: TRBV27
size: NA
D: NA
J: TRBJ2-7
DNA: TGTGCCAGCAGTTTGGTACCAGAATACGAGCAGTACTTC
CDR3: CASSLVPEYEQYF

V: TRBV7-9
size: once
D: NA
J: TRBJ2-5
DNA: TGTGCCAGCAGCTTATTCGATCAGACCCAGTACTTC
CDR3: CASSLFDQTQYF